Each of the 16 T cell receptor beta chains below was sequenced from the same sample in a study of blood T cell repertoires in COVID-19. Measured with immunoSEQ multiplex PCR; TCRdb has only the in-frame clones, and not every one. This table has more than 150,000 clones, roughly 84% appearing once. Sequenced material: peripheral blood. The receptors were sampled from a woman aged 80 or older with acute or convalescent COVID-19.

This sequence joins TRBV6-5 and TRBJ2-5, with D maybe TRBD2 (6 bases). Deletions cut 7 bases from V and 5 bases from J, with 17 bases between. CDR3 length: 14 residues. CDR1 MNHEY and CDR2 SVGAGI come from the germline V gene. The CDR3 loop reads CASKATPLAETQYF. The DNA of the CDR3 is TGTGCCAGCAAAGCGACCCCCCTAGCGGAGACCCAGTACTTC.

DNA of the CDR3: TGTGCCTGGAGTGACGGGACAGCAGCCCCCTACGAGCAGTACTTC. Encoded protein: CAWSDGTAAPYEQYF. This rearrangement joins TRBV30 to TRBJ2-7, with TRBD1 matching over 7 bases. CDR3 length: 15 residues. J lost 2 bases, V lost 1 base, and 8 bases had no gene match. Germline loops: CDR1 GTSNPN, CDR2 SVGIG (reference sequence). The complete variable domain, with remaining parts taken from reference TRBV30 and TRBJ2-7, reads SQTIHQWPATLVQPVGSPLSLECTVEGTSNPNLYWYRQAAGRGLQLLFYSVGIGQISSEVPQNLSASRPQDRQFILSSKKLLLSDSGFYLCAWSDGTAAPYEQYFGPGTRLTVT.

This CDR3 is CSASHPDEATDTQYF. In nucleotides, the CDR3 is TGCAGTGCTAGTCACCCCGACGAGGCGACAGATACGCAGTATTTT. The V call is TRBV20-1, the J call TRBJ2-3; D gene uncertain. This CDR3 contains 15 residues. The germline V and J ends were trimmed by 3 bases and 3 bases, with 16 bases remaining between them. Germline values: CDR1 DFQATT, CDR2 SNEGSKA (reference sequence).

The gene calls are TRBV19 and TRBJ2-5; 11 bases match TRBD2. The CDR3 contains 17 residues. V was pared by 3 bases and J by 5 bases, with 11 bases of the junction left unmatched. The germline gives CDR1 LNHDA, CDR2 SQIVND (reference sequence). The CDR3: CASSIGLAGGLRETQYF. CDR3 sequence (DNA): TGTGCCAGTAGTATCGGGCTAGCGGGGGGCCTCCGGGAGACCCAGTACTTC.

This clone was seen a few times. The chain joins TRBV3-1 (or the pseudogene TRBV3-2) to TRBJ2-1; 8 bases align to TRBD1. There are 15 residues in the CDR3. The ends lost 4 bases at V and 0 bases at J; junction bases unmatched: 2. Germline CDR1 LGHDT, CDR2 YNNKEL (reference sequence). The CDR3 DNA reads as TGTGCCAGCAGCCGCGGACAGGGCTCCTACAATGAGCAGTTCTTC. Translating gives CASSRGQGSYNEQFF.

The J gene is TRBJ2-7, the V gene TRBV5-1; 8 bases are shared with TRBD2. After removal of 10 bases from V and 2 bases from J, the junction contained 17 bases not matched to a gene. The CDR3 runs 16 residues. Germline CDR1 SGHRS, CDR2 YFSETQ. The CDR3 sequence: CARGGIEGVPTYEQYF. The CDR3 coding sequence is TGCGCCCGCGGGGGGATAGAGGGGGTCCCGACCTACGAGCAGTACTTC. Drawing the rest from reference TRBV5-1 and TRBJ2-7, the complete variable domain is KAGVTQTPRYLIKTRGQQVTLSCSPISGHRSVSWYQQTPGQGLQFLFEYFSETQRNKGNFPGRFSGRQFSNSRSEMNVSTLELGDSALYLCARGGIEGVPTYEQYFGPGTRLTVT.

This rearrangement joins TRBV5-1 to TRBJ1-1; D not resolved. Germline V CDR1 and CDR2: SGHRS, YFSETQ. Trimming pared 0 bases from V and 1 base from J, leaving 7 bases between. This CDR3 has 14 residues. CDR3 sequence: CASSLGPGNTEAFF. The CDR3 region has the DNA TGCGCCAGCAGCTTGGGGCCGGGGAACACTGAAGCTTTCTTT.

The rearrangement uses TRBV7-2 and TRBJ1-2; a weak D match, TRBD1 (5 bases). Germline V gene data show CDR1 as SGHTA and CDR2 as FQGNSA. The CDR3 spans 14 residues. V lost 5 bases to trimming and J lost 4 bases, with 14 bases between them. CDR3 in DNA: TGTGCCAGCAGCCTACGGACAATGAGCTATGGCTACACCTTC. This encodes CASSLRTMSYGYTF. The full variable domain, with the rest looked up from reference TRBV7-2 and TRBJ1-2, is GAGVSQSPSNKVTEKGKDVELRCDPISGHTALYWYRQSLGQGLEFLIYFQGNSAPDKSGLPSDRFSAERTGGSVSTLTIQRTQQEDSAVYLCASSLRTMSYGYTFGSGTRLTVV.

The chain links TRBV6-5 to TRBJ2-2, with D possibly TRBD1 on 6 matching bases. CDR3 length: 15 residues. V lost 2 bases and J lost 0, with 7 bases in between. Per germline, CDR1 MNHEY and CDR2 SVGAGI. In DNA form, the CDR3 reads TGTGCCAGCAGTTACGGGGGCACGAACACCGGGGAGCTGTTTTTT. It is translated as CASSYGGTNTGELFF.

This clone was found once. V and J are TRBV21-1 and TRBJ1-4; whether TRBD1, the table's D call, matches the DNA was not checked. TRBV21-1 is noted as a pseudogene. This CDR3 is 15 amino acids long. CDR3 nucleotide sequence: TGTGCCAGCAGCAAATCCCAGATTAAGAATGAAAAACTGTTTTTT. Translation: CASSKSQIKNEKLFF.

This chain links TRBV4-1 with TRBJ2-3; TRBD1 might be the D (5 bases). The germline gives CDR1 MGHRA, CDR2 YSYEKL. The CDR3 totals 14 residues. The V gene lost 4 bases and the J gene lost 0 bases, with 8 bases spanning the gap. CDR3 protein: CASSLDSSTDTQYF. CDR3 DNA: TGCGCCAGCAGCCTTGACAGTAGCACAGATACGCAGTATTTT.

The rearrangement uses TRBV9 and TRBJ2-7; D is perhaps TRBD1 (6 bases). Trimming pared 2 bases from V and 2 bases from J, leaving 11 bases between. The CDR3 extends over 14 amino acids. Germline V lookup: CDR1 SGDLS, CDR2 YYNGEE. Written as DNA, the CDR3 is TGTGCCAGCAGCGTCGGGGACAATCCCTACGAGCAGTACTTC. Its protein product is CASSVGDNPYEQYF.

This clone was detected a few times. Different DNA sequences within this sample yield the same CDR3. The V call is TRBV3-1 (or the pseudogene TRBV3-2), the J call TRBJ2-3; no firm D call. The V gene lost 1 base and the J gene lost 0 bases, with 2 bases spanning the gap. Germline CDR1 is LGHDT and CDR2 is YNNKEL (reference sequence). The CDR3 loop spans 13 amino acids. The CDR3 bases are TGTGCCAGCAGCCAAGCTAGCACAGATACGCAGTATTTT. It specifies CASSQASTDTQYF.

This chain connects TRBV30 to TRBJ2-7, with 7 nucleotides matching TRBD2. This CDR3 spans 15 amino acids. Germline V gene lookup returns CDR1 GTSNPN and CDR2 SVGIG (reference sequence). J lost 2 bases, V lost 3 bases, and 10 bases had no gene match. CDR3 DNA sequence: TGTGCCTGGAGCGGTCCTAGCGGAGTCACCTACGAGCAGTACTTC. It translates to CAWSGPSGVTYEQYF.

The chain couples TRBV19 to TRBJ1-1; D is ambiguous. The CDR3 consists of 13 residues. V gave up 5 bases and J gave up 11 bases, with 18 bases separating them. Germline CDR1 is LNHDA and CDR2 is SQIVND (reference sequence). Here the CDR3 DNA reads TGTGCCAGTAGTTCATTCGGTTATTCCGAGGCTTTCTTT. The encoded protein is CASSSFGYSEAFF.

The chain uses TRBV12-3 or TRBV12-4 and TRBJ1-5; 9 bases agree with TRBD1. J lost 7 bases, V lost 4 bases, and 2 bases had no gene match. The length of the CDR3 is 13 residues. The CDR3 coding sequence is TGTGCCAGCAGTTGGGACAGGGAACAGCCCCAGCATTTT. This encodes CASSWDREQPQHF.